Listed below are T cell receptor beta chains from one sample, sequenced in a study of beta chain features in type 1 diabetes. Sequencing was performed with immunoSEQ multiplex PCR; in TCRdb, only in-frame clones are kept and a portion is missing. The sample includes 130,000 to 150,000 clones, roughly 48% seen only once; the top ten take under 0.45%. The sequenced sample was Tregs from blood. The source of these receptors is a man in his late teens or twenties in good health. The CDR3 runs from the conserved cysteine through the conserved F or W. D genes are given only for firm matches. Clone size is shown for a subset of rows, as once, few, many or a class of expanded clone.

>few|TRBD1|TRBV6-6|TRBJ2-7
TGTGCCAGCAGTTACTCACAGGGACAGGGTCGGGGAGAGCAGTACTTC
CASSYSQGQGRGEQYF
>NA|TRBD2|TRBV10-3|TRBJ2-1
TGTGCCATCAGTGAGCCCCTAGCGGGAGGCGTTTACAATGAGCAGTTCTTC
CAISEPLAGGVYNEQFF
>few|NA|TRBV4-3|TRBJ1-1
TGCGCCAGCAGCCAAGACATCAGGGTCGAAGCTTTCTTT
CASSQDIRVEAFF
>NA|TRBD1|TRBV10-3|TRBJ1-2
TGTGCCATCAGGGGACAGGGATCGGCTTTTGGGGGTTATGGCTACACCTTC
CAIRGQGSAFGGYGYTF
>NA|NA|TRBV6-5|TRBJ2-1
TGTGCCAGCAGTTACTCGTCGAGCTCCTACAATGAGCAGTTCTTC
CASSYSSSSYNEQFF
>NA|TRBD1|TRBV19|TRBJ2-1
TGTGCCAGTAGTGGACAGGGCTCGGGTGAGCAGTTCTTC
CASSGQGSGEQFF
>few|NA|TRBV5-1|TRBJ2-3
TGCGCCAGCAGCTTGCCAGGGGAAAGGACAGATACGCAGTATTTT
CASSLPGERTDTQYF
>NA|NA|TRBV6-5|TRBJ1-5
TGTGCCAGCGAGGATCGGGGGGCGGTTCAGCCCCAGCATTTT
CASEDRGAVQPQHF
>NA|NA|TRBV7-3|TRBJ2-7
TGTGCCAGCAGCTTAATGGGGAGCTCCTACGAGCAGTACTTC
CASSLMGSSYEQYF
>few|TRBD2|TRBV7-2|TRBJ2-3
TGTGCCAGCAGCCCCGGACTAGTCCGGGCAGATACGCAGTATTTT
CASSPGLVRADTQYF
>NA|TRBD2|TRBV29-1|TRBJ2-7
TGCAGCGTTTTTAAGGGACTAACCTACGAGCAGTACTTC
CSVFKGLTYEQYF
>once|TRBD1|TRBV6-5|TRBJ1-1
TGTGCCAGCAGCCGGGACAGGGGCACCGAAGCTTTCTTT
CASSRDRGTEAFF
>NA|NA|TRBV7-2|TRBJ1-1
TGTGCCAGCGCGGGGGCCTCTGAAGCTTTCTTT
CASAGASEAFF
>NA|TRBD1|TRBV7-9|TRBJ2-7
TGTGCCAGCAGCCCGGGACAGGGACCCTACGAGCAGTACTTC
CASSPGQGPYEQYF
>once|NA|TRBV5-6|TRBJ1-5
TGTGCCAGCAGCTCCTCTGACAGCTATCAGCCCCAGCATTTT
CASSSSDSYQPQHF
>few|NA|TRBV7-2|TRBJ2-1
TGTGCCAGCAGCTTAGACAGGGCAAATGAGCAGTTCTTC
CASSLDRANEQFF
>few|NA|TRBV5-4|TRBJ2-1
TGTGCCAGCAGCTTGTCTTCGACTAGCAATGAGCAGTTCTTC
CASSLSSTSNEQFF
>once|NA|TRBV7-3|TRBJ2-3
TGTGCCAGCAGCTTAACACATCAGGGTGTGGATACGCAGTATTTT
CASSLTHQGVDTQYF
>NA|NA|TRBV6-6|TRBJ2-7
TGTGCCAGCAGTCACGCGACAACGAACTACGAGCAGTACTTC
CASSHATTNYEQYF
>NA|TRBD1|TRBV9|TRBJ1-3
TGTGCCAGCAAGACAGGGCCCTCTGGAAACACCATATATTTT
CASKTGPSGNTIYF
>NA|NA|TRBV28|TRBJ1-1
TGTGCCAGCGTCAATGGGGGCGGGAACACTGAAGCTTTCTTT
CASVNGGGNTEAFF
>once|TRBD1|TRBV19|TRBJ1-6
TGTGCCAGTAGTATAAGGGACAGCTATAATTCACCCCTCCACTTT
CASSIRDSYNSPLHF
>NA|NA|TRBV2|TRBJ2-5
TGTGCCAGCAGGCAAGCGGGGACCCAGTACTTC
CASRQAGTQYF
>NA|NA|TRBV5-5|TRBJ2-3
TGTGCCAGCAGCTTGATGTTTAGCGGCCTAGTGGATACGCAGTATTTT
CASSLMFSGLVDTQYF
>NA|TRBD1|TRBV29-1|TRBJ1-2
TGCAGCGGACAGGGAGATGGCTACACCTTC
CSGQGDGYTF
>few|NA|TRBV5-1|TRBJ2-3
TGCGCCAGCAGCAACTGGCAGGCGACAGATACGCAGTATTTT
CASSNWQATDTQYF
>NA|NA|TRBV28|TRBJ2-1
TGTGCCAGCAGTTCCCACGCTAGGCGGGGGCGAATGCAGTTCTTC
CASSSHARRGRMQFF